The 3 T cell receptor beta chains below were found in one sample sequenced in a study of siplizumab effects on memory and regulatory T cells. Using immunoSEQ multiplex PCR, the repertoire was profiled, and TCRdb retains in-frame clones only, with some absent. The sample lists around 120,000 clones; roughly 94% were seen once. Sequenced: non-Treg CD4+ T cells sorted from blood. The receptors originated from a human donor in good health.

This chain connects TRBV5-8 to TRBJ1-2; the match to TRBD1 covers 8 bases. With 4 bases clipped from V and 4 bases from J, the junction kept 6 bases outside the gene matches. The CDR3 has 14 residues. Germline lookup yields CDR1 SGHTS and CDR2 YDEGEE. DNA of the CDR3: TGTGCCAGCAGCCGGGGACAGGAAGGCTATGGCTACACCTTC. This encodes CASSRGQEGYGYTF.

V gene TRBV7-9 combines with J gene TRBJ2-1; D perhaps matches TRBD2 (6 bases). The germline V gene has CDR1 SEHNR and CDR2 FQNEAQ (reference sequence). The CDR3 loop spans 17 amino acids. V lost 2 bases and J 7 bases, leaving 21 bases between the germline ends. The CDR3 sequence: CASSLIRPTVRGNEQFF. CDR3 in DNA: TGTGCCAGCAGCTTAATACGCCCAACAGTTCGGGGGAATGAGCAGTTCTTC.

The V call is TRBV6-4, the J call TRBJ1-1; unclear D gene. With 6 bases removed from V and 5 bases from J, the gap between germline ends came to 13 bases. The CDR3 runs to 13 residues. The germline gives CDR1 MRHNA, CDR2 SNTAGT. The CDR3 protein is CASSSTPGTEAFF. CDR3 bases: TGTGCCAGCAGCTCGACACCGGGGACTGAAGCTTTCTTT.